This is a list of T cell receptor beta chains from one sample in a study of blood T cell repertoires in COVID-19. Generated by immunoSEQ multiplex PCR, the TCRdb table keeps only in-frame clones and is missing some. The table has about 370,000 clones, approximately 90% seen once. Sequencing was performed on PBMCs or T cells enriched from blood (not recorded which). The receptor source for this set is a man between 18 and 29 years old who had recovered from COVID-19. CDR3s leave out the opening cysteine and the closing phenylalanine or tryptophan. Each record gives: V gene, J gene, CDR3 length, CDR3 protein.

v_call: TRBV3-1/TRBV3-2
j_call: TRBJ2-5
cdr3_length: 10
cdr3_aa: ASSAGGETQY

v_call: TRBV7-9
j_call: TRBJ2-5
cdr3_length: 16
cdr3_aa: ASSLGTLAGSTQETQY

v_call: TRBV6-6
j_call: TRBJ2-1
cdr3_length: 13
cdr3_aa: ASSYGLAGDYEQF

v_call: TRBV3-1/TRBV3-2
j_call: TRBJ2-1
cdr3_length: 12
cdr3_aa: ASSPRLAGVEQF

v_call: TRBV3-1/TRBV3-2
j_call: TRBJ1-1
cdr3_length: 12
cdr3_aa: ASSPQVTGGKAF

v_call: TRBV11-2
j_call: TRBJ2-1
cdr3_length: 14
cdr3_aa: ASRRPGRALGNEQF

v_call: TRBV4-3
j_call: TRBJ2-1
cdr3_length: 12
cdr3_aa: ASSQDVASDEQF

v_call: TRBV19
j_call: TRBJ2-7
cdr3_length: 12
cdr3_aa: ASSIAGLAYEQY

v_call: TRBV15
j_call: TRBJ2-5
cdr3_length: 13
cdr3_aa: ATSRDPGQQETQY

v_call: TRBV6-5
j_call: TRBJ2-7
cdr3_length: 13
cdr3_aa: ASSYAGAGVYEQY

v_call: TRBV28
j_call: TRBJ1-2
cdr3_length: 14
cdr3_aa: ASSSTGTVMVHGYT

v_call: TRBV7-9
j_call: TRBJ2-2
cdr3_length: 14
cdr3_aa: ASSPPTGHRTGELF

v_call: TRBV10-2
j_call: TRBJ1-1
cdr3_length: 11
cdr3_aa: ASNPGPNTEAF

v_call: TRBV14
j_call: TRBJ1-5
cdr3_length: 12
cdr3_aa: ASRPDRGHQPQH

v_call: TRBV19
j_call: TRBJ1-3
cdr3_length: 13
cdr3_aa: ASLLSFSSGNTIY

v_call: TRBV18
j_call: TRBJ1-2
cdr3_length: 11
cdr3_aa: ASSPTLNYGYT

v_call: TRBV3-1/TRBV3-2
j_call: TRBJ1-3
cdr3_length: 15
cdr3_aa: ASSQDPQAFSGNTIY

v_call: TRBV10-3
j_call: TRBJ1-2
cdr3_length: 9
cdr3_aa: AISLNYGYT

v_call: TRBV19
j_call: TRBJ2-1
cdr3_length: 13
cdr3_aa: ASSIVGGRGNEQF

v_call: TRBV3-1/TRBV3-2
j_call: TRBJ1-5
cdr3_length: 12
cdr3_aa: ASSPGGSNQPQH

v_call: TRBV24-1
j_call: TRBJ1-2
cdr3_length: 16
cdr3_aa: ATSGHHGPGQGNYGYT

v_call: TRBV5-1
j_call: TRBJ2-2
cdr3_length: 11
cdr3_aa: ASSLWGSGELF

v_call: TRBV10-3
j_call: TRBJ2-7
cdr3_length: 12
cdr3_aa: AIRQRDRGDEQY

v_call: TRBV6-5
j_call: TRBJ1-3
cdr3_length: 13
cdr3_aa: ASSYSRVFGNTIY

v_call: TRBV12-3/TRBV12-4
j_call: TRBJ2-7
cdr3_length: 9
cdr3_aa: ASSFRYEQY

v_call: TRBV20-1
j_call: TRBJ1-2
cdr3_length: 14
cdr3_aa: SASSTDRAKVYGYT

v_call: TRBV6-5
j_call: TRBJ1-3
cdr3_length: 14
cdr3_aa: ASSSPTGGSGNTIY

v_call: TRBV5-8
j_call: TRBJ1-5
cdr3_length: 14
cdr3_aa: ASSLAGGRRNQPQH

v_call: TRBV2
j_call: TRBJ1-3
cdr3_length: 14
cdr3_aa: ASSELLGTSGNTIY

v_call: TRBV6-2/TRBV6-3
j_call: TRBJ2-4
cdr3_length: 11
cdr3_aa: ASSWTGKNIQY

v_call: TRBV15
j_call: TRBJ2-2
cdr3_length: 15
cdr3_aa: ATSRWGGDSNTGELF

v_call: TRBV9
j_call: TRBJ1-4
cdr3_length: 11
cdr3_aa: ASSPPVGDRLF

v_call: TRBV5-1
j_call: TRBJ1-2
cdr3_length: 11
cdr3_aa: ASSLDDYYGYT

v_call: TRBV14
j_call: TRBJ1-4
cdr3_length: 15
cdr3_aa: ASSQGERTGTNEKLF

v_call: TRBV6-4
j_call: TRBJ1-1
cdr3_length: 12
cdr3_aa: APPRRDLNTEAF

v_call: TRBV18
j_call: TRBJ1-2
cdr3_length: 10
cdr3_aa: ASSPRRDGYT

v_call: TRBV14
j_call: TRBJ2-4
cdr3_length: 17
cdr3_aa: ASSPGGSGGYLAKNIQY

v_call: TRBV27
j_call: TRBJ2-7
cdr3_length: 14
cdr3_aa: ASSPGDRYTNYEQY

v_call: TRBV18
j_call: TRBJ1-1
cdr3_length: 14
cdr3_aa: ASSPGVPGASTEAF

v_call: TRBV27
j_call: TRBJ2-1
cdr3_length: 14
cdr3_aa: ASSTTPGNMLNEQF

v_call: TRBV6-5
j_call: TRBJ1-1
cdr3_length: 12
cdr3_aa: ASSSFWGGTEAF

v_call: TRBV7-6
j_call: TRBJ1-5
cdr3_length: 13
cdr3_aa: ASSLAGGSNQPQH

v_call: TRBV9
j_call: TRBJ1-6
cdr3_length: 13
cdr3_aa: ASSVVSGEGSPLH

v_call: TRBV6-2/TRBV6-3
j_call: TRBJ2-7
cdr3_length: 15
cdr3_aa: ASSYPPASGTSYEQY

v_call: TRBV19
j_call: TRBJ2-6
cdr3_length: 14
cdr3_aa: ASSIGAGQRANVLT

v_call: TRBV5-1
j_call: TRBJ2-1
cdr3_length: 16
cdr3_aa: ASSWEGFQGRSVNEQF

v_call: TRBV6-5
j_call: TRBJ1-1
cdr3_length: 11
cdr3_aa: ASRAQLNTEAF

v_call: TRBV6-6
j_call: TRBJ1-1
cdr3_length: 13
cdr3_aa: ASSRPTAVNTEAF

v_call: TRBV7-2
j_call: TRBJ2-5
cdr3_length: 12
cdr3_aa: ASSPEGRGETQY

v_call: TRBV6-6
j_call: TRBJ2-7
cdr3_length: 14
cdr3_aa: ASRQSLAGSSYEQY

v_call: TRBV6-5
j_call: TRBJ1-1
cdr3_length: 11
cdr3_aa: ASSFSTETEAF

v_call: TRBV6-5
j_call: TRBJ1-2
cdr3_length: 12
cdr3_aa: ASSPGTGRYGYT

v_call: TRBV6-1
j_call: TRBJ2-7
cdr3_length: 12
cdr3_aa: ASSEGQAAYEQY

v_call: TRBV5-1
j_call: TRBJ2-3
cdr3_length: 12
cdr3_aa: ASKRGASTDTQY

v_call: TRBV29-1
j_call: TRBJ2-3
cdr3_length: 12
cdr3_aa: SVQPGQGTDTQY

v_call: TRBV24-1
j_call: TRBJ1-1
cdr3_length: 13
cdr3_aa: ATSDSRQGSTEAF

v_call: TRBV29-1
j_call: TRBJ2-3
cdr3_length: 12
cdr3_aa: SVKQGTLGDTQY

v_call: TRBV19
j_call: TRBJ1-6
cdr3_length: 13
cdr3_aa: ASSITRTGGFPLH

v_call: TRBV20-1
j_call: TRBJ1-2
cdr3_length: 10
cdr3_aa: SASNQNYGYT

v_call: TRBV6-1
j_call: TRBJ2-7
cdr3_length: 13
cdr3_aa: ASSEGTGKTYEQY